The clone carrying this T cell receptor beta chain was picked up one time. This sample is part of a study of OX40 agonist ivuxolimab in advanced cancers. Repertoires were generated with immunoSEQ multiplex PCR, while TCRdb's copy carries only in-frame clones and drops some. The sample holds about 24,000 clones, 65% to 85% seen once. Germline V gene sequence: CDR1 WNHNN, CDR2 SYGVQD (reference sequence). Trimming removed 4 bases from V and 5 bases from J; junction bases left unmatched: 4. The CDR3 extends over 13 amino acids. The receptor was isolated from an adult with an advanced solid tumor such as melanoma, head and neck, liver or kidney cancer. Source: CD4+ or CD8+ T cells sorted from blood, taken in a trial of the OX40 agonist ivuxolimab. The rearrangement links TRBV10-1 to TRBJ1-1; the match to TRBD1 covers 7 bases. The DNA of the CDR3 is TGCGCCAGCAGTGCCCGACAGGGAACTGAAGCTTTCTTT. Translation gives CASSARQGTEAFF.